These T cell receptor beta chains were read from a single sample in a study of beta chain features in type 1 diabetes. The table came from immunoSEQ multiplex PCR; TCRdb's copy has only in-frame clones and leaves some out. The top ten hold approximately 2% of the sample, which has 160,000 or so clones, more than 9.5% seen once. The sample comprised central memory CD4+ T cells from blood. These receptors originate from a man in his late teens or twenties in good health. Both conserved end residues are part of each CDR3. The order of the fields is V gene, clone size, J gene, D gene, CDR3 protein, CDR3 DNA. D genes are given only for firm matches. A clone size is listed for some rows: how often the clone was seen (once, few, many), or a class if it is expanded.

TRBV9	few	TRBJ2-7	TRBD1	CASSPPATGTGGREQYF	TGTGCCAGCAGCCCTCCGGCCACCGGGACAGGGGGTCGCGAGCAGTACTTC
TRBV11-1	few	TRBJ2-1	.	CASSLDRTEQFF	TGTGCCAGCAGCTTAGACCGCACGGAGCAGTTCTTC
TRBV19	few	TRBJ2-5	.	CASSQGVKETQYF	TGTGCCAGTAGTCAAGGGGTGAAGGAGACCCAGTACTTC
TRBV6-6	few	TRBJ2-1	TRBD1	CASSPGTGFIVYEQFF	TGTGCCAGCAGCCCCGGGACAGGGTTCATTGTGTATGAGCAGTTCTTC
TRBV18	.	TRBJ2-5	.	CASSDKEQETQYF	TGTGCCAGCTCAGATAAGGAGCAAGAGACCCAGTACTTC
TRBV2	few	TRBJ2-7	.	CASLSVYEQYF	TGTGCCAGCCTTAGCGTCTACGAGCAGTACTTC
TRBV29-1	few	TRBJ1-5	TRBD1	CSAIATGGSSNQPQHF	TGCAGCGCCATTGCGACAGGGGGCTCTAGCAATCAGCCCCAGCATTTT
TRBV28	few	TRBJ2-4	.	CASSFGWKKNIQYF	TGTGCCAGCAGTTTTGGTTGGAAGAAAAACATTCAGTACTTC
TRBV7-2	few	TRBJ2-1	TRBD1	CASSLAGQGYNEQFF	TGTGCCAGCAGCTTAGCCGGACAGGGGTACAATGAGCAGTTCTTC
TRBV4-3	.	TRBJ1-2	TRBD1	CASSQDEFAGGGGYTF	TGCGCCAGCAGCCAGGACGAGTTCGCAGGGGGCGGTGGCTACACCTTC
TRBV15	.	TRBJ2-2	.	CATSMVGTGELFF	TGTGCCACCAGCATGGTGGGGACCGGGGAGCTGTTTTTT
TRBV28	few	TRBJ2-7	TRBD1	CASSLRGGTGLHEQYF	TGTGCCAGCAGTTTGAGAGGAGGGACAGGGCTCCACGAGCAGTACTTC
TRBV18	.	TRBJ2-3	.	CASSPPISGTQYF	TGTGCCAGCTCACCACCGATTTCTGGAACGCAGTATTTT
TRBV28	.	TRBJ2-4	TRBD1	CASNRRDRGGNIQYF	TGTGCCAGCAATCGCCGGGACAGGGGTGGGAACATTCAGTACTTC
TRBV25-1	.	TRBJ2-3	TRBD1	CASSLPGQGTDTQYF	TGTGCCAGCAGTCTCCCGGGACAGGGTACAGATACGCAGTATTTT
TRBV10-3	few	TRBJ2-2	.	CAISPQGTGELFF	TGTGCCATCAGTCCCCAGGGCACCGGGGAGCTGTTTTTT
TRBV6-5	many	TRBJ1-2	TRBD1	CASRYTGQDIGYTF	TGTGCCAGCAGGTATACGGGACAGGATATTGGCTACACCTTC
TRBV12-5	few	TRBJ2-5	TRBD2	CASGPGTSGPQETQYF	TGTGCTAGTGGTCCCGGGACTAGCGGCCCCCAAGAGACCCAGTACTTC
TRBV25-1	few	TRBJ2-3	.	CASSRPSTDTQYF	TGTGCCAGCAGTCGTCCGAGCACAGATACGCAGTATTTT